This TCR beta chain emerged from a study of shared clonotypes between healthy human individuals. In the study overall: Donors consisted of a couple of women and a few men between 18 and 49. Study-level results: Generation of non-shared clonotypes was less probable than generation of clonotypes shared by all four donors.

Comments on this clone: Its specificity is not known.

Authors' analysis steps: Junction-only sequences without quality scores were provided by ImmunoSEQ, so filtering was different. Only in-frame clones appear in the TCRdb table, and some are missing; sequencing was by immunoSEQ multiplex PCR. V, J and clone size reflect that table, while D and trimming were determined from the DNA. Counted here are around 1.9 million clones, just under 95% occurring once; the ten biggest clones make up more than 1.5%. Germline CDR1 and CDR2: GTSNPN and SVGIG (reference sequence). The ends were cut back, 2 bases at V and 4 bases at J, with 12 bases in the middle. The CDR3 covers 14 residues. In the naive CD8 group, cells lacked CD45RO and were positively selected for CCR7, so terminally differentiated effector memory CD45RA+ cells were left out.

The chain carries TRBV30 and TRBJ2-1, with D possibly matching TRBD1 (6 bases). Material: naive CD8+ T cells from PBMCs. The source is a man aged 18 to 35 in good health. Some clones in this sample may be carry-over from other donors' samples. CDR3 loop: CAWSLRTAYNEQFF. The CDR3 DNA sequence: TGTGCCTGGAGTTTGCGGACAGCATACAATGAGCAGTTCTTC.